This T cell receptor beta chain was documented in a study of blood T cell repertoires in COVID-19. For the study at large: Some COVID-19 samples were acute and others convalescent; all came from the United States, Italy and Spain. The analysed material was cDNA or gDNA that came from T cells, B-cell-depleted T cells, or PBMCs.

The CDR3 spans 14 residues. V was pared by 3 bases and J by 6 bases, with 15 bases between. Germline V lookup: CDR1 SGDLS, CDR2 YYNGEE. The assay was immunoSEQ multiplex PCR, and TCRdb's table has in-frame clones only and misses some. The sample includes tens of thousands of clones, 65% to 90% of them seen just once. Patients of the Seattle cohort, enrolled during active infection, were followed longitudinally. This clonotype originated in a man aged 25-45 years with COVID-19, enrolled during active disease. The specimen sequenced was peripheral blood. The chain combines TRBV9 with TRBJ1-2; maybe TRBD1 (6 bases). The CDR3 spells CASSAQGLLDGYTF. In nucleotides, the CDR3 is TGTGCCAGCAGCGCCCAGGGGTTACTGGATGGCTACACCTTC.